The 12 T cell receptor beta chains listed next were all sequenced from one sample in a study of blood T cell repertoires in COVID-19. Produced via immunoSEQ multiplex PCR; TCRdb's table is partial and in-frame only. In the table there are 150,000 to 200,000 clones, 85% of which are singletons. The specimen sequenced was peripheral blood. These receptors originate from a man aged 60 to 75 with COVID-19, enrolled during active disease.

The chain combines TRBV5-1 with TRBJ2-3; perhaps TRBD2 as D (6 bases). V was trimmed by 0 bases and J by 1 base, leaving 9 bases between them. The length of the CDR3 is 15 residues. Germline CDR1 is SGHRS and CDR2 is YFSETQ. The CDR3 loop reads CASSLEAGRTDTQYF. DNA of the CDR3: TGCGCCAGCAGCTTGGAAGCGGGCCGCACAGATACGCAGTATTTT. The complete variable domain, with remaining parts taken from reference TRBV5-1 and TRBJ2-3, reads KAGVTQTPRYLIKTRGQQVTLSCSPISGHRSVSWYQQTPGQGLQFLFEYFSETQRNKGNFPGRFSGRQFSNSRSEMNVSTLELGDSALYLCASSLEAGRTDTQYFGPGTRLTVL.

Notes on this clone: The sample holds other DNA sequences that translate to the same CDR3. The rearrangement links TRBV6-1 to TRBJ1-3; no clear D. CDR1 and CDR2 from the germline V gene are MNHNS and SASEGT. V shed 2 bases and J shed 1 base, with 6 bases lying between them. CDR3 length equals 14 residues. CDR3 DNA sequence: TGTGCCAGCAGTGAAACGGGTTCTGGAAACACCATATATTTT. Translated: CASSETGSGNTIYF.

V gene TRBV7-3 combines with J gene TRBJ2-7; 9 positions agree with TRBD2. This CDR3 has 15 residues. J gave up 6 bases and V 5 bases, and 11 bases lay outside the gene matches. CDR1 and CDR2 from the germline V gene are SGHTA and FQGTGA. In DNA, the CDR3 is TGTGCCAGCAGCGGTCAGGGGCTAGCGGGAACCGAGCAGTACTTC. This codes for CASSGQGLAGTEQYF.

The chain combines TRBV19 with TRBJ1-5; D might be TRBD1 (5 bases). V was cut by 10 bases and J by 2 bases, with 12 bases left in between. CDR3 length: 13 amino acids. Germline values: CDR1 LNHDA, CDR2 SQIVND (reference sequence). The CDR3 is CATRVGGNQPQHF. In DNA, the CDR3 is TGTGCCACTAGGGTAGGGGGCAATCAGCCCCAGCATTTT.

The J gene is TRBJ2-5, the V gene TRBV18; 10 bases are a match to TRBD1. After removal of 8 bases from V and 3 bases from J, the junction contained 18 bases not matched to a gene. The CDR3 consists of 18 residues. Germline CDR1 is KGHSH and CDR2 is LQKENI. The CDR3 DNA is TGTGCCAGCCCCCCCAAAAGATACCGGGACAGGGGAGAAGAGACCCAGTACTTC. Protein: CASPPKRYRDRGEETQYF.

The gene calls are TRBV3-1 (or the pseudogene TRBV3-2) and TRBJ1-6; no firm D call. Germline loops: CDR1 LGHDT, CDR2 YNNKEL (reference sequence). Deletions cut 0 bases from V and 0 bases from J, with 6 bases between. This CDR3 has 16 residues. The CDR3, as DNA: TGTGCCAGCAGCCAAGATCTCAGCTCCTATAATTCACCCCTCCACTTT. Protein product: CASSQDLSSYNSPLHF.

Remarks on this clone: As the CDR3 is not closed by the conserved phenylalanine or tryptophan, this likely results from a read error. The DNA is left out, because the CDR3 cannot be placed on it with certainty; the CDR3 is given as TCRdb lists it. J is TRBJ1-2 and V is TRBV28; TRBD1, the table's D call, lacks a check against the DNA. Germline values: CDR1 MDHEN, CDR2 SYDVKM. Inclusive of both ends, the CDR3 amounts to 12 amino acids. CDR3 amino acids: CASSSGGTGFSL.

This chain links TRBV3-1 (or the pseudogene TRBV3-2) with TRBJ1-6; D unclear. This CDR3 comprises 13 residues. V was cut by 7 bases and J by 10 bases, with 14 bases left in between. From germline, CDR1 is LGHDT and CDR2 YNNKEL (reference sequence). The CDR3, as DNA: TGTGCCAGCAAATTACGAACGGGATCACCCCTCCACTTT. Protein: CASKLRTGSPLHF.

V and J are TRBV7-8 and TRBJ1-3; D is uncertain. This CDR3 is built from 11 residues. Germline V lookup: CDR1 SGHVS, CDR2 FQNEAQ. The CDR3 loop reads CANGEGNTIYF. The CDR3 coding sequence is TGTGCAAACGGGGAGGGAAACACCATATATTTT.

This sequence joins TRBV14 and TRBJ2-5, with TRBD2 matching over 7 bases. The CDR3 consists of 14 residues. The junction had 7 bases not matched to a gene; V was cut back by 4 bases and J by 5 bases. Per the germline V gene, CDR1 is SGHDN and CDR2 is FVKESK. The CDR3 here is CASSPGGLRETQYF. CDR3 DNA: TGTGCCAGCAGCCCGGGGGGTTTGCGGGAGACCCAGTACTTC.

In this sample, this clone turned up a few times. The CDR3 region is CASRSNRGHTEAFF. The CDR3 DNA is TGTGCCAGCAGATCCAACAGGGGACACACTGAAGCTTTCTTT. This rearrangement joins TRBV27 to TRBJ1-1; 7 nucleotides agree with TRBD1. There are 14 residues in the CDR3. Germline V lookup: CDR1 MNHEY, CDR2 SMNVEV (reference sequence). The junction had 7 bases not matched to a gene; V was cut back by 6 bases and J by 3 bases.

This rearrangement joins TRBV6-5 to TRBJ1-3; D remains ambiguous. The CDR3 sequence is 15 residues long. Germline V gene lookup returns CDR1 MNHEY and CDR2 SVGAGI. V was cut by 2 bases and J by 1 base, with 9 bases left in between. The CDR3 coding sequence is TGTGCCAGCAGTTACACAGTATATTCTGGAAACACCATATATTTT. Translated, it gives CASSYTVYSGNTIYF.